Below are 6 T cell receptor beta chains sequenced from a single sample in a study of T cell responses to AZD1222 COVID-19 vaccine (dated by TCRdb to the early 2020s). Explained via the paper, the time point label denotes: about 28 days (+/-7) after the second vaccine dose. The protocol used for the library was the immunoSEQ multiplex PCR assay. TCRdb retrieved this table from immuneACCESS and kept in-frame rearrangements only. Not all clones are present; in checked studies, unresolved V genes account for under half, and no reason is known for the remainder. Across this sample there are 150,000 to 180,000 clones, with more than 85% seen only once. About 1.6% of the sample is held by the ten biggest clonotypes. The sample here was peripheral blood, taken 28 days after the second AZD1222 dose. These receptors were collected from an adult who received the AZD1222 COVID-19 vaccine.

This chain joins TRBV5-1 and TRBJ1-2, with a tentative D call TRBD1 (6 bases). V was trimmed by 7 bases and J by 2 bases, leaving 12 bases between them. This CDR3 has 13 residues. Germline values: CDR1 SGHRS, CDR2 YFSETQ. For the CDR3, the DNA is TGCGCCAGCCGGGACAACTTAAACTATGGCTACACCTTC. Translating it yields CASRDNLNYGYTF.

A word on this clone: Relative to the germline gene, one junction end is altered; a read error may explain this. V usage is TRBV10-1 and J usage is TRBJ1-1; 9 bases match TRBD1. This CDR3 region has 13 residues. Germline-derived CDR1 and CDR2 are WNHNN and SYGVQD (reference sequence). The CDR3: CASSYRDRDALVF. Written as DNA, the CDR3 is TGCGCCAGCAGCTACCGGGACAGGGATGCGTTGGTCTTT.

This sequence joins TRBV6-1 and TRBJ2-6; perhaps TRBD1 as D (6 bases). The CDR3 sequence is 16 residues long. Per germline, CDR1 MNHNS and CDR2 SASEGT. V gave up 0 bases and J gave up 0 bases, with 6 bases separating them. CDR3 sequence (DNA): TGTGCCAGCAGTGAAGCGGACAGCTCTGGGGCCAACGTCCTGACTTTC. It encodes CASSEADSSGANVLTF.

V and J are TRBV28 and TRBJ2-2, with D possibly TRBD2 on 5 matching bases. The V end lost 2 bases, the J end lost 7 bases, and 14 bases lay between the germline ends. Germline values: CDR1 MDHEN, CDR2 SYDVKM. This CDR3 comprises 15 residues. The CDR3 is CASSLRTPGGGELFF. The CDR3 coding sequence is TGTGCCAGCAGTTTACGGACTCCGGGCGGCGGGGAGCTGTTTTTT.

The V and J genes are TRBV25-1 and TRBJ2-2, with D possibly being TRBD1 (5 bases). The CDR3 sequence is 15 residues long. Trimming pared 2 bases from V and 9 bases from J, leaving 16 bases between. The germline gives CDR1 MGHDK, CDR2 SYGVNS. CDR3 coding DNA: TGTGCCAGCAGTGAAGACTCCAGGGATAGGCGGGAGCTGTTTTTT. It specifies CASSEDSRDRRELFF.

The chain links TRBV5-4 to TRBJ2-3, with 7 nucleotides matching TRBD2. Germline values: CDR1 SGHNT, CDR2 YYREEE (reference sequence). This CDR3 spans 17 amino acids. Germline trimming cut 0 bases from V and 6 bases from J; bases unmatched to any gene: 13. CDR3 loop: CASSLGTGGSQGDTQYF. The CDR3 DNA follows: TGTGCCAGCAGCTTGGGTACGGGGGGATCCCAAGGGGATACGCAGTATTTT.